These T cell receptor beta chains were read from a single sample in a study of human thymus T cells. This table comes from immunoSEQ multiplex PCR, and its TCRdb copy is limited to in-frame clones, with some not included. The sample lists approximately 70,000 clones; 95% were seen once. The material sequenced was thymus tissue. These receptors all stem from a girl under three years old with a congenital heart defect but otherwise immunologically healthy. Both conserved end residues are trimmed from each CDR3.

v_call: TRBV29-1
j_call: TRBJ2-1
cdr3_aa: SAGGQEQF

v_call: TRBV6-6
j_call: TRBJ2-1
cdr3_aa: ASRPLGGAAYNEQF

v_call: TRBV7-2
j_call: TRBJ1-1
cdr3_aa: ASSHRQPRVF

v_call: TRBV12-5
j_call: TRBJ2-7
cdr3_aa: ASGLYLARGSSYEQY

v_call: TRBV7-2
j_call: TRBJ2-1
cdr3_aa: ASSPLGEGSYNEQF

v_call: TRBV9
j_call: TRBJ1-5
cdr3_aa: ASSLTAPDRGKGHGSNQPQH

v_call: TRBV4-3
j_call: TRBJ1-5
cdr3_aa: ASSQAVRPHRPYQPQH

v_call: TRBV7-6
j_call: TRBJ1-2
cdr3_aa: ASSLCSQGPGQAPGCGYT

v_call: TRBV28
j_call: TRBJ2-2
cdr3_aa: ASNTATGELF

v_call: TRBV15
j_call: TRBJ2-3
cdr3_aa: ATSRVPAGHSTDTQY

v_call: TRBV23-1
j_call: TRBJ2-1
cdr3_aa: ASSHKGRGAGRHNEQF

v_call: TRBV7-6
j_call: TRBJ2-5
cdr3_aa: ASSSTGEQETQY

v_call: TRBV6-1
j_call: TRBJ1-1
cdr3_aa: ASSELLGEAAF

v_call: TRBV7-2
j_call: TRBJ2-3
cdr3_aa: ASSLGPPALPGDTQY

v_call: TRBV27
j_call: TRBJ1-2
cdr3_aa: ASSLTGNYGYT

v_call: TRBV25-1
j_call: TRBJ2-2
cdr3_aa: ASSEPGELF

v_call: TRBV19
j_call: TRBJ1-2
cdr3_aa: ASSPERGVFNYGYT

v_call: TRBV14
j_call: TRBJ2-7
cdr3_aa: ASSHAQGPPNDDEQY